This T cell receptor (beta chain) originates from a study of Graves' ophthalmopathy and Graves' hyperthyroidism. Whole-study findings and limits: Ophthalmopathy progression was predicted by the model at around 70% sensitivity and approximately 72% specificity.

CDR3 length: 18 amino acids. In germline, CDR1 is SGHTA, CDR2 FQGNSA. The sequenced template was RNA, covering the TCR beta CDR3 region. First-round RT-PCR employed HTBI primers, with a second-round multiplex PCR after it. TCRdb called the multiplex PCR reads again in MiXCR, with one record for every CDR3 protein. Among around 1.1 million distinct CDR3 sequences listed, 35% to 40% were seen once. Patients newly diagnosed with hyperthyroidism, under 2 months' duration, were aged 18 to 65, the study reports. A word on this clonotype: The antigen is undetermined. At one boundary the junction diverges from the germline segment, which might be a read error.

The sequenced sample was peripheral blood or thyroid tissue (not recorded which). This TCR came from an adult man with Graves' hyperthyroidism. This sequence joins TRBV7-2 and TRBJ2-7; perhaps D is TRBD1 or TRBD2 (5 bases each). CDR3 sequence (DNA): TGCGCCAGCAGCCAAGAAGTGCCTAGGGGTAGCGACTACTACGAGCAGTACTTC. It is translated as CASSQEVPRGSDYYEQYF.